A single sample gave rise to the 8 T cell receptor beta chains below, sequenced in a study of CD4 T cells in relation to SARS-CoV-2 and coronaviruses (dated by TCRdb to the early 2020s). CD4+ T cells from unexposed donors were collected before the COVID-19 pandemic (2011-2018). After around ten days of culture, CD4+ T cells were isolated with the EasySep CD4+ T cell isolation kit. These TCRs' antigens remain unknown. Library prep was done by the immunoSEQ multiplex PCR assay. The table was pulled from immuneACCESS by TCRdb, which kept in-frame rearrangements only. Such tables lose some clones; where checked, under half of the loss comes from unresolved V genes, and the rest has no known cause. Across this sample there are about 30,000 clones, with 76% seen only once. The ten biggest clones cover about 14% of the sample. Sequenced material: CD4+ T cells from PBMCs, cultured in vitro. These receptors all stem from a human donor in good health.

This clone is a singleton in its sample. The DNA for the CDR3 is TGTGCCAGCAGCTCGAGGGGGCTAGGCGAAAAACTGTTTTTT. Its translation: CASSSRGLGEKLFF. The chain uses TRBV7-9 and TRBJ1-4, with 7 bases fitting TRBD1. This CDR3 comprises 14 residues. Germline V gene sequence: CDR1 SEHNR, CDR2 FQNEAQ (reference sequence). Germline trimming cut 4 bases from V and 8 bases from J; bases unmatched to any gene: 7.

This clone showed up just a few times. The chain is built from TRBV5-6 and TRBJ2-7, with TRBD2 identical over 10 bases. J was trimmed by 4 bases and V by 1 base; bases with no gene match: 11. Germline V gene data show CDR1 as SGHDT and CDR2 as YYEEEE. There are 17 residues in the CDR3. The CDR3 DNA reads TGTGCCAGCAGCTTGTTACTAGCGGGAACCCTGCTTTACGAGCAGTACTTC. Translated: CASSLLLAGTLLYEQYF.

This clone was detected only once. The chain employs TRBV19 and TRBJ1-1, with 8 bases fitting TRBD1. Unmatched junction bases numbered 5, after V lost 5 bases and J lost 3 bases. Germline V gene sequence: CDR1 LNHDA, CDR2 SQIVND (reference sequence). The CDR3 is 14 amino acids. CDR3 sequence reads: CASSEGQEDTEAFF. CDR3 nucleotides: TGTGCCAGTAGTGAGGGACAGGAGGACACTGAAGCTTTCTTT. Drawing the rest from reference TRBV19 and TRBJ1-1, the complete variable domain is DGGITQSPKYLFRKEGQNVTLSCEQNLNHDAMYWYRQDPGQGLRLIYYSQIVNDFQKGDIAEGYSVSREKKESFPLTVTSAQKNPTAFYLCASSEGQEDTEAFFGQGTRLTVV.

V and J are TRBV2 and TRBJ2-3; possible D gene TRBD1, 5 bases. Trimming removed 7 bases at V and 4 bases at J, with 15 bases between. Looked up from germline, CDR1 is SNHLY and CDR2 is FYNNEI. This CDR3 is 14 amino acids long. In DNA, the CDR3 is TGTGCCAGCAAATCAGGCAGGGTGTCAGATACGCAGTATTTT. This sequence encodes CASKSGRVSDTQYF.

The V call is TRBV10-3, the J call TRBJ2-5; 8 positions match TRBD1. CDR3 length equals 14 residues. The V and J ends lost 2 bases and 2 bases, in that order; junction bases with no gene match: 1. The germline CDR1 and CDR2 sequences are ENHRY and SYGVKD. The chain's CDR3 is CAISEGQGQETQYF. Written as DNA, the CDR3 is TGTGCCATCAGTGAGGGACAGGGACAAGAGACCCAGTACTTC.

The CDR3 region has the DNA TGTGCCAGTAGTAACACGGGGGACACAGTTGAGCAGTTCTTC. It encodes CASSNTGDTVEQFF. The V and J genes are TRBV19 and TRBJ2-1, with D perhaps given as TRBD1 or TRBD2 (6 bases each). The CDR3 has 14 amino acids. Germline CDR1 reads LNHDA; CDR2 reads SQIVND (reference sequence). V dropped 4 bases and J dropped 9 bases, with 16 bases sitting between them.

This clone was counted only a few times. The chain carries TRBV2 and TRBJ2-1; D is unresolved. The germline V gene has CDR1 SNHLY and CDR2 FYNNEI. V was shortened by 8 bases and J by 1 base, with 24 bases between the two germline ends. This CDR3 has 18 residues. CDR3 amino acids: CASRYPANGDGSYNEQFF. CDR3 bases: TGTGCCAGCCGCTATCCTGCTAACGGTGATGGGTCCTACAATGAGCAGTTCTTC. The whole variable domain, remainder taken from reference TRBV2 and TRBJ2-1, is EPEVTQTPSHQVTQMGQEVILRCVPISNHLYFYWYRQILGQKVEFLVSFYNNEISEKSEIFDDQFSVERPDGSNFTLKIRSTKLEDSAMYFCASRYPANGDGSYNEQFFGPGTRLTVL.

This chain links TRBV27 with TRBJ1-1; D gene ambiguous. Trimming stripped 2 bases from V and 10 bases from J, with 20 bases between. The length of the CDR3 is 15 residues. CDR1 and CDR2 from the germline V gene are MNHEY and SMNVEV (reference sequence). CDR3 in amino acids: CASSLRRESAPGAFF. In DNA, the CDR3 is TGTGCCAGCAGTTTAAGGAGGGAATCGGCCCCCGGAGCTTTCTTT.